These T cell receptor beta chains were read from a single sample in a study of response to subunit inactivated influenza vaccine. MiXCR was run by TCRdb on the RT-PCR reads, yielding one entry per CDR3 protein. Among more than 400,000 distinct CDR3 sequences listed, roughly 9.7% were seen once. The sample in question was PBMCs from blood, obtained roughly 45 days after vaccination. These TCRs come from a man aged 45 to 65 who received an inactivated influenza vaccine. CDR3s include the opening cysteine and the closing phenylalanine or tryptophan. A D gene is named only where the DNA matches it firmly. The size field is filled for only some rows; it gives once, few, many or a size class.

j_call d_call clone_size v_call cdr3_aa cdr3_nt
TRBJ1-6 NA many TRBV7-2 CASSLVSTPNSPLHF TGTGCCAGCAGCTTAGTGTCGACACCAAATTCACCCCTCCACTTT
TRBJ2-1 TRBD2 NA TRBV2 CASSEMGLAGVDEQFF TGTGCCAGCAGTGAAATGGGACTAGCGGGAGTCGATGAGCAGTTCTTC
TRBJ1-1 NA few TRBV6-5 CASSYRQNTEAFF TGTGCCAGCAGTTACAGACAGAACACTGAAGCTTTCTTT
TRBJ2-1 NA NA TRBV4-3 CASSQGTGINEQFF TGCGCCAGCAGCCAGGGGACTGGGATTAATGAGCAGTTCTTC
TRBJ2-5 TRBD2 many TRBV29-1 CSFLAGVETQYF TGCAGCTTTCTAGCGGGAGTGGAGACCCAGTACTTC
TRBJ2-3 NA few TRBV24-1 CATSDPTGLDTDTQYF TGTGCCACCAGTGACCCGACAGGTCTCGACACAGATACGCAGTATTTT
TRBJ1-2 NA few TRBV6-5 CASSYGGGGGYTF TGTGCCAGCAGCTACGGCGGAGGGGGTGGCTACACCTTC
TRBJ2-3 NA many TRBV7-9 CASSQDSTDTQYF TGTGCCAGCAGCCAGGACAGCACAGATACGCAGTATTTT
TRBJ2-3 NA NA TRBV5-1 CASSELEIPDTQYF TGCGCCAGCAGCGAGCTGGAGATTCCAGATACGCAGTATTTT
TRBJ2-7 NA NA TRBV18 CASSPNGGQKSYEQYF TGTGCCAGCTCACCGAACGGCGGGCAAAAGTCCTACGAGCAGTACTTC
TRBJ2-7 TRBD1 NA TRBV7-2 CASSLGGSGGTSEQYF TGTGCCAGCAGCTTAGGGGGCTCAGGGGGCACAAGTGAGCAGTACTTC
TRBJ2-7 NA few TRBV6-1 CATLGGGKGSYEQYF TGTGCCACCCTCGGAGGGGGCAAGGGCTCCTACGAGCAGTACTTC
TRBJ2-5 NA many TRBV29-1 CSVEDQGGEETQYF TGCAGCGTTGAAGATCAGGGCGGGGAAGAGACCCAGTACTTC
TRBJ1-6 NA few TRBV6-5 CASSYSVQGSGRNSPLHF TGTGCCAGCAGTTACTCAGTGCAGGGTTCCGGTCGGAATTCACCCCTCCACTTT
TRBJ2-1 TRBD2 few TRBV12-3/TRBV12-4 CASGPGLASIEQFF TGTGCCAGCGGACCGGGACTAGCGTCGATTGAGCAGTTCTTC
TRBJ2-5 TRBD2 many TRBV12-3/TRBV12-4 CASSLSGAPGTQYF TGTGCCAGCAGCCTTAGCGGGGCCCCAGGGACCCAGTACTTC
TRBJ2-1 TRBD2 NA TRBV20-1 CSASGTSGIHNEQFF TGCAGTGCTAGCGGGACTAGCGGGATACACAATGAGCAGTTCTTC
TRBJ2-7 NA many TRBV20-1 CSARGRLVAYEQYF TGCAGTGCTAGAGGAAGACTAGTTGCCTACGAGCAGTACTTC
TRBJ2-7 TRBD2 many TRBV20-1 CSARDRLAGGSYEQYF TGCAGTGCTAGAGATCGACTAGCGGGAGGCTCCTACGAGCAGTACTTC
TRBJ2-1 TRBD2 few TRBV3-1 CASSQGATSIEQFF TGTGCCAGCAGCCAAGGGGCGACTAGCATCGAGCAGTTCTTC
TRBJ1-5 TRBD1 few TRBV6-1 CASRGAGGYNQPQHF TGTGCCAGCAGGGGGGCAGGGGGGTACAATCAGCCCCAGCATTTT
TRBJ2-7 NA many TRBV4-2 CASSQDRASWTYEQYF TGTGCCAGCAGCCAAGATAGGGCTAGCTGGACCTACGAGCAGTACTTC
TRBJ2-7 NA few TRBV20-1 CSARDTTGYEQYF TGCAGTGCTAGAGATACGACGGGCTACGAGCAGTACTTC
TRBJ2-1 NA few TRBV2 CASSAPFRNAYNEQFF TGTGCCAGCAGTGCTCCGTTCCGTAACGCCTACAATGAGCAGTTCTTC
TRBJ2-2 NA many TRBV12-3/TRBV12-4 CASSLVLGHTGELFF TGTGCCAGCAGTTTGGTATTAGGTCACACCGGGGAGCTGTTTTTT
TRBJ2-5 TRBD1 NA TRBV2 CASSDWTGKETQYF TGTGCCAGCAGTGATTGGACAGGGAAAGAGACCCAGTACTTC
TRBJ2-5 NA many TRBV20-1 CSARVMKEGLQETQYF TGCAGTGCTAGAGTCATGAAGGAGGGGTTACAAGAGACCCAGTACTTC
TRBJ2-1 NA NA TRBV5-5 CASSLRQEIYNEQFF TGTGCCAGCAGCTTGAGACAGGAAATCTACAATGAGCAGTTCTTC
TRBJ2-5 TRBD2 many TRBV5-1 CASSLGLAGSVETQYF TGCGCCAGCAGCTTGGGACTAGCGGGGTCCGTTGAGACCCAGTACTTC
TRBJ2-2 NA many TRBV7-2 CASKLYTGELFF TGTGCCAGCAAGCTTTACACCGGGGAGCTGTTTTTT
TRBJ2-1 NA NA TRBV14 CASSQMGWTYNEQFF TGTGCCAGCAGCCAGATGGGATGGACCTACAATGAGCAGTTCTTC
TRBJ2-1 NA many TRBV7-9 CASSLARGSTLDEQFF TGTGCCAGCAGCTTAGCCCGGGGATCAACTCTGGATGAGCAGTTCTTC
TRBJ2-1 TRBD1 once TRBV12-3/TRBV12-4 CASSPWTGGFSSEQFF TGTGCCAGCAGCCCTTGGACAGGGGGCTTTAGTAGTGAGCAGTTCTTC
TRBJ2-3 TRBD2 few TRBV12-3/TRBV12-4 CASRLGASGTDTQYF TGTGCCAGCAGACTAGGGGCTAGCGGAACAGATACGCAGTATTTT
TRBJ2-7 NA few TRBV12-3/TRBV12-4 CASSPFPRRRARYEQYF TGTGCCAGCAGTCCCTTTCCTCGGCGTAGGGCCCGTTACGAGCAGTACTTC
TRBJ2-1 TRBD2 few TRBV4-2 CASSQVGEGLNNEQFF TGTGCCAGCAGCCAAGTGGGGGAGGGCTTGAACAATGAGCAGTTCTTC
TRBJ2-1 NA few TRBV6-6 CASSQNLDEQFF TGTGCCAGCAGTCAAAATCTTGATGAGCAGTTCTTC
TRBJ2-2 NA many TRBV6-5 CASSYTRLVGELFF TGTGCCAGCAGTTACACCCGACTAGTCGGGGAGCTGTTTTTT
TRBJ1-5 NA NA TRBV28 CASSLSLGFQPQHF TGTGCCAGCAGTTTATCCCTCGGATTTCAGCCCCAGCATTTT
TRBJ1-1 NA NA TRBV6-1 CASSERWVRTEAFF TGTGCCAGCAGTGAAAGGTGGGTGCGGACTGAAGCTTTCTTT
TRBJ2-2 NA NA TRBV28 CASSWGLSGSGELFF TGTGCCAGCAGTTGGGGCCTGTCGGGGTCCGGGGAGCTGTTTTTT
TRBJ2-7 TRBD1 NA TRBV27 CASSPLGQGAYEQYF TGTGCCAGCAGCCCCTTAGGACAGGGGGCTTACGAGCAGTACTTC
TRBJ2-7 TRBD1 NA TRBV9 CASSVEDRREQYF TGTGCCAGCAGCGTAGAGGACAGGCGGGAGCAGTACTTC
TRBJ2-7 NA NA TRBV12-3/TRBV12-4 CASSWGGPNYEQYF TGTGCCAGCAGTTGGGGAGGCCCTAACTACGAGCAGTACTTC
TRBJ2-5 NA many TRBV10-3 CAISRPFQETQYF TGTGCCATCAGTAGGCCCTTTCAAGAGACCCAGTACTTC
TRBJ2-1 TRBD2 NA TRBV28 CASSPPRTSEVNEQFF TGTGCCAGCAGTCCTCCCCGGACTAGCGAAGTCAATGAGCAGTTCTTC
TRBJ2-5 NA few TRBV28 CASSSAEGEERKETQYF TGTGCCAGCAGTTCCGCGGAGGGGGAGGAACGGAAGGAGACCCAGTACTTC
TRBJ2-1 TRBD1 many TRBV10-3 CAISGGDSSYNEQFF TGTGCCATCAGTGGAGGGGACAGCTCCTACAATGAGCAGTTCTTC
TRBJ1-5 TRBD1 NA TRBV10-1 CASSRSSRDRVFGNQPQHF TGCGCCAGCAGCAGATCCTCCCGGGACAGGGTTTTCGGCAATCAGCCCCAGCATTTT
TRBJ2-5 NA few TRBV2 CASSVDNQETQYF TGTGCCAGCAGTGTGGACAACCAAGAGACCCAGTACTTC
TRBJ1-2 NA NA TRBV4-3 CASSPGAEKFYGYTF TGCGCCAGCAGCCCCGGGGCCGAGAAATTCTATGGCTACACCTTC
TRBJ2-3 NA NA TRBV30 CAYSRDTQYF TGTGCCTATAGCAGAGATACGCAGTATTTT
TRBJ2-7 TRBD2 many TRBV29-1 CSVEKPPGLAGGYEQYF TGCAGCGTTGAAAAACCGCCCGGACTAGCGGGAGGTTACGAGCAGTACTTC
TRBJ2-7 TRBD1 many TRBV29-1 CSVGRDRGVYEQYF TGCAGCGTGGGCCGGGACAGGGGGGTCTACGAGCAGTACTTC
TRBJ1-2 NA NA TRBV15 CATSREVGQLNYGYTF TGTGCCACCAGCAGGGAGGTAGGGCAGTTAAACTATGGCTACACCTTC
TRBJ1-1 NA few TRBV5-1 CASSLAASPPKAFF TGCGCCAGCAGCTTGGCCGCCTCTCCACCAAAAGCTTTCTTT
TRBJ2-3 NA few TRBV3-1 CASSWRVTDTQYF TGTGCCAGCAGTTGGCGGGTCACAGATACGCAGTATTTT
TRBJ2-5 NA many TRBV4-1 CASSQDPSGDQETQYF TGCGCCAGCAGCCAAGACCCGTCCGGGGACCAAGAGACCCAGTACTTC
TRBJ2-7 NA few TRBV20-1 CSALLAGSGEQYF TGCAGTGCTCTACTGGCAGGGTCGGGCGAGCAGTACTTC
TRBJ2-3 TRBD2 NA TRBV5-1 CASRWDYTDTQYF TGCGCCAGCCGCTGGGACTACACAGATACGCAGTATTTT